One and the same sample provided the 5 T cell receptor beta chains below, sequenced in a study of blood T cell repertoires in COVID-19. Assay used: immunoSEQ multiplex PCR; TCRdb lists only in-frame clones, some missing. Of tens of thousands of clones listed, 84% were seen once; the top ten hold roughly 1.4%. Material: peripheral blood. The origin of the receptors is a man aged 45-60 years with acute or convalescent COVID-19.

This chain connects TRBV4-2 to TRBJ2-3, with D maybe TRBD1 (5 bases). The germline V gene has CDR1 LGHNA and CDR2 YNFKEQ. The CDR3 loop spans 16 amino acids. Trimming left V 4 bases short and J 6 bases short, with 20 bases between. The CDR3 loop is CASSPSGRRGMDTQYF. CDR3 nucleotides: TGTGCCAGCAGCCCATCTGGTCGTAGGGGTATGGATACGCAGTATTTT.

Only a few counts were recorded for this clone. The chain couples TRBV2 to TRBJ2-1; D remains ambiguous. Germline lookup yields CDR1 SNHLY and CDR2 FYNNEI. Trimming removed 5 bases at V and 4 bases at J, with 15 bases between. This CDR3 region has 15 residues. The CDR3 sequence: CASSSRLTEYNEQFF. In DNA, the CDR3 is TGTGCCAGCAGTTCCCGACTGACCGAGTACAATGAGCAGTTCTTC. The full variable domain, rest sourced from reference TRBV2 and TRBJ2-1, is EPEVTQTPSHQVTQMGQEVILRCVPISNHLYFYWYRQILGQKVEFLVSFYNNEISEKSEIFDDQFSVERPDGSNFTLKIRSTKLEDSAMYFCASSSRLTEYNEQFFGPGTRLTVL.

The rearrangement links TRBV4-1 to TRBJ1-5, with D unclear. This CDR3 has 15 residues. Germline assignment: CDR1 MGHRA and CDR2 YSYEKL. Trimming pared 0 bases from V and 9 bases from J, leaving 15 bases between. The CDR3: CASSQDLTVPGPQHF. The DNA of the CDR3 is TGCGCCAGCAGCCAAGATCTTACGGTGCCGGGGCCCCAGCATTTT.

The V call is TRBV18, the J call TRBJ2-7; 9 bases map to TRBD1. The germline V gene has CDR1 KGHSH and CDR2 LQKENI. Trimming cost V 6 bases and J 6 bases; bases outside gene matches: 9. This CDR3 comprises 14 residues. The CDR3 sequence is CASSPGTGSGEQYF. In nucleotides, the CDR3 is TGTGCCAGCTCTCCCGGGACAGGGAGCGGCGAGCAGTACTTC.

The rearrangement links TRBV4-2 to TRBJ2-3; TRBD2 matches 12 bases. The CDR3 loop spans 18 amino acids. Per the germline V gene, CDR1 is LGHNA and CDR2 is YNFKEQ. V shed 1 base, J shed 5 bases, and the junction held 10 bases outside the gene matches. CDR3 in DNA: TGTGCCAGCAGCCAAGGCCAGACACTAGCGGGGGGAATAGATACGCAGTATTTT. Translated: CASSQGQTLAGGIDTQYF.